This T cell receptor beta chain was recovered during a study of shared clonotypes between healthy human individuals. Trimming at V came to 3 bases and at J to 2 bases, leaving 5 bases not matched to a gene. Germline CDR1 SGHRS, CDR2 YFSETQ. This CDR3 region has 15 residues. Method: immunoSEQ multiplex PCR; TCRdb's copy keeps in-frame clones and lacks some. The sample has 2 million to 2.5 million clones, roughly 94% seen once; the top ten hold more than 0.1%. The chain has TRBV5-1 and TRBJ2-1; TRBD1 matches 7 bases. The specimen was naive CD4+ T cells sorted from blood. Subset of the sample: CD45RA+ positively selected. The TCR originated in a man younger than 35 in good health. The CDR3 nucleotides read TGCGCCAGCAGCTCGGCCGGGACAGCCTACAATGAGCAGTTCTTC. Protein sequence: CASSSAGTAYNEQFF.